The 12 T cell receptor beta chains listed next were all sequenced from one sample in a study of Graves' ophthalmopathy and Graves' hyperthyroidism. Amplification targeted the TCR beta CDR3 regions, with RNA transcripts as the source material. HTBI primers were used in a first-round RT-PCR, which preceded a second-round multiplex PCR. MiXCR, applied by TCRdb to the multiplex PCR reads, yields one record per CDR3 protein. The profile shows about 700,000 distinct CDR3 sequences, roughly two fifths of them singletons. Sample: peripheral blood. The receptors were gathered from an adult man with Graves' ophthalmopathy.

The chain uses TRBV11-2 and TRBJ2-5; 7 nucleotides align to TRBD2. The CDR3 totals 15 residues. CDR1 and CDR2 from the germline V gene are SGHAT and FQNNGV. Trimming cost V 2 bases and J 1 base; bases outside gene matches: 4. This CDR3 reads CASSLWPSGQETQYF. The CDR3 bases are TGTGCCAGCAGCTTATGGCCTAGCGGCCAAGAGACCCAGTACTTC.

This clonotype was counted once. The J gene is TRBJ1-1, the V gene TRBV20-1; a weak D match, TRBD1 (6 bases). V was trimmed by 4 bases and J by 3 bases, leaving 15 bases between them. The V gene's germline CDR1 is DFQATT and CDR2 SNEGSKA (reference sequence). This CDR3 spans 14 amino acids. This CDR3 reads CSATEGRGDTEAFF. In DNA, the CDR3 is TGCAGTGCTACCGAGGGAAGGGGGGACACTGAAGCTTTCTTT.

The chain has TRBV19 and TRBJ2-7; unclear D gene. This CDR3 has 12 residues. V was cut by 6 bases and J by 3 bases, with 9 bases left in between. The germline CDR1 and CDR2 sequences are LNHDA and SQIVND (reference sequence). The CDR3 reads CASSDTVYEQYF. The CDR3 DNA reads TGTGCCAGTAGCGACACGGTCTACGAGCAGTACTTC.

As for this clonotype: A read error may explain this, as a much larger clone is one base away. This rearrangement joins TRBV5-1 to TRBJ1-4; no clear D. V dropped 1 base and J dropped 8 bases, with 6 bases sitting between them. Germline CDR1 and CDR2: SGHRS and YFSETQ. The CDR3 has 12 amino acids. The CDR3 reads CASSLTEEKLFF. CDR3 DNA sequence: TGCGCCAGCAGCTTGACGGAGGAAAAACTGTTTTTT.

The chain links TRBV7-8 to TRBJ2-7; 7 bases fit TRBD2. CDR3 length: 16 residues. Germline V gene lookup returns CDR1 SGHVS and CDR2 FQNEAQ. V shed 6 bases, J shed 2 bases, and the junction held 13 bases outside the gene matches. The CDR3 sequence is CASSGHSGPLTYEQYF. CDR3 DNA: TGTGCCAGCAGTGGGCATAGCGGGCCGTTAACCTACGAGCAGTACTTC.

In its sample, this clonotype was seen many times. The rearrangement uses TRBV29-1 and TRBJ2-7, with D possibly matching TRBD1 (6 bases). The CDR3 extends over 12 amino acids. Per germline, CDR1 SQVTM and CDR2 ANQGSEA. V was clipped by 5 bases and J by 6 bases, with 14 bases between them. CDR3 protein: CSVQQGSGEQYF. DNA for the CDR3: TGCAGCGTTCAACAGGGATCGGGCGAGCAGTACTTC.

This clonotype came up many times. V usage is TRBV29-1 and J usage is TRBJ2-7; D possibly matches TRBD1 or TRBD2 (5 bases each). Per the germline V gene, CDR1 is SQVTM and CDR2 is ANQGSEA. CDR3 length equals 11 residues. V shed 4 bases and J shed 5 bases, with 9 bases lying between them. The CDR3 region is CSVGGIDEQYF. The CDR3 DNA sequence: TGCAGCGTTGGGGGGATCGACGAGCAGTACTTC.

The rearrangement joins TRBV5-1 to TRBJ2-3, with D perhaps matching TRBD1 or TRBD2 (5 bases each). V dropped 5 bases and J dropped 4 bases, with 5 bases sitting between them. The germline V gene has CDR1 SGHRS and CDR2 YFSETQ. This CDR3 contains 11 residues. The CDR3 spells CASRGADTQYF. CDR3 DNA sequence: TGCGCCAGCAGGGGGGCAGATACGCAGTATTTT.

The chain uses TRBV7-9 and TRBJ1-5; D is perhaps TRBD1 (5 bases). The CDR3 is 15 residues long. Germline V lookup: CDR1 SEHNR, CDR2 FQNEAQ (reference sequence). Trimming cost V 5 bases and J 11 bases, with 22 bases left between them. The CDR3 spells CASSKGDRPGETQHF. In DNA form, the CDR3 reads TGTGCCAGCAGCAAGGGAGACAGACCTGGGGAGACCCAGCATTTT.

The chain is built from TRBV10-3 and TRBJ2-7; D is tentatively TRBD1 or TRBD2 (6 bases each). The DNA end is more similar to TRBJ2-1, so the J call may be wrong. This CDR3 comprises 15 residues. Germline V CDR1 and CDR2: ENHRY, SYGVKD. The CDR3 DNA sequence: TGTGCCATCAGTGACGGGACTTTGGGGGCCAATGAGCAGTTCTTC. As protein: CAISDGTLGANEQFF.

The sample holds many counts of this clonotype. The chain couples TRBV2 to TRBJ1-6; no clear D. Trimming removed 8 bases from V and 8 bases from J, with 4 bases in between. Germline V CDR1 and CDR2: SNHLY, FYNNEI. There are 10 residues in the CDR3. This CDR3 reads CASGYSPLHF. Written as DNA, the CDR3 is TGTGCCAGCGGATATTCACCCCTCCACTTT.

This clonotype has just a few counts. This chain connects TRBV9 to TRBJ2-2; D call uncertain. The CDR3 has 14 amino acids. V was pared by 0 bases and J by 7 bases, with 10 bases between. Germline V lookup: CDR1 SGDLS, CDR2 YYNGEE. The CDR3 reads CASSVVSARGELFF. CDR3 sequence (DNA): TGTGCCAGCAGCGTAGTATCAGCCCGCGGGGAGCTGTTTTTT. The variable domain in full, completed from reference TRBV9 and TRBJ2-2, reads DSGVTQTPKHLITATGQRVTLRCSPRSGDLSVYWYQQSLDQGLQFLIQYYNGEERAKGNILERFSAQQFPDLHSELNLSSLELGDSALYFCASSVVSARGELFFGEGSRLTVL.